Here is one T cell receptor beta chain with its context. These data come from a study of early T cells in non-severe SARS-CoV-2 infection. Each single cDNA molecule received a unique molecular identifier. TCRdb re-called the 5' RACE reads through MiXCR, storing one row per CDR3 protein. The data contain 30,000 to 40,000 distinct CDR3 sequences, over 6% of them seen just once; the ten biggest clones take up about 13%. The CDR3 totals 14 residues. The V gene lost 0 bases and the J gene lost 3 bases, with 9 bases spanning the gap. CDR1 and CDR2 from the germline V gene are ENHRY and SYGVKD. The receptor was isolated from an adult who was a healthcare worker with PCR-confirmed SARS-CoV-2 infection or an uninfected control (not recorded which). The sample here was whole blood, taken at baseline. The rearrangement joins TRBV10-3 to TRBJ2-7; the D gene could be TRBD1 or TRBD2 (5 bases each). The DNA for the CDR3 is TGTGCCATCAGTGAGTCTGGGGGTCTCTACGAGCAGTACTTC. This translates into CAISESGGLYEQYF.